The 9 T cell receptor beta chains listed next were all sequenced from one sample in a study of blood T cell repertoires in COVID-19. Repertoires were generated with immunoSEQ multiplex PCR, while TCRdb's copy carries only in-frame clones and drops some. Here the sample spans 100,000 to 150,000 clones, around 90% being singletons. Sequencing was carried out using peripheral blood. Source of these receptors: a man in his forties or fifties with COVID-19, enrolled during active disease.

The count of this clone is one. CDR3 nucleotides: TGCAGTGCTAGTGCAACAGGCGGCCGCATCGATGAGCAGTTCTTC. Translation: CSASATGGRIDEQFF. The V call is TRBV20-1, the J call TRBJ2-1; D may be TRBD1 (5 bases). The CDR3 is 15 residues long. Between the trimmed V and J ends, which lost 3 bases and 8 bases, there was a span of 20 bases. Germline assignment: CDR1 DFQATT and CDR2 SNEGSKA (reference sequence).

The chain joins TRBV6-1 to TRBJ2-1, with TRBD1 identical over 9 bases. The length of the CDR3 is 15 residues. V was clipped by 2 bases and J by 3 bases; unmatched bases: 2. In germline, CDR1 is MNHNS, CDR2 SASEGT. As DNA, the CDR3 is TGTGCCAGCAGTGAACCGGGACAGGGCTACAATGAGCAGTTCTTC. Translating it yields CASSEPGQGYNEQFF.

This clone occurred a few times. V and J are TRBV2 and TRBJ2-3; 10 nucleotides line up with TRBD1. The J segment lost 3 bases and the V segment lost 2 bases, leaving 2 bases of the junction unmatched. This CDR3 region has 15 residues. The germline gives CDR1 SNHLY, CDR2 FYNNEI. The CDR3 region is CASSEMDRGTDTQYF. The CDR3 DNA is TGTGCCAGCAGTGAAATGGACAGGGGGACAGATACGCAGTATTTT.

The chain employs TRBV28 and TRBJ1-2; 7 nucleotides align to TRBD1. Germline V gene sequence: CDR1 MDHEN, CDR2 SYDVKM. The CDR3 has 15 amino acids. The V gene end was trimmed by 6 bases and the J gene end by 0 bases; junction bases not matched to a gene: 7. The CDR3 nucleotides are TGTGCCAGCAGCCCTACCGGGACAGCTAACTATGGCTACACCTTC. Its translation is CASSPTGTANYGYTF.

The rearrangement uses TRBV6-4 and TRBJ1-5; TRBD1 aligns across 8 bases. Trimming took 9 bases from V and 2 from J; bases not matched to a gene: 9. Germline lookup yields CDR1 MRHNA and CDR2 SNTAGT. CDR3 length: 15 residues. The CDR3 here is CARVQGAGGNQPQHF. CDR3 DNA sequence: TGTGCCAGAGTTCAGGGGGCTGGCGGCAATCAGCCCCAGCATTTT.

CDR3 sequence: CASSKRQGNTLFF. The CDR3, as DNA: TGTGCCAGCAGTAAACGACAGGGTAATACACTGTTTTTT. The chain combines TRBV6-5 with TRBJ1-4; TRBD1 aligns across 7 bases. Trimming at V came to 5 bases and at J to 13 bases, leaving 10 bases not matched to a gene. The CDR3 totals 13 residues. Germline V CDR1 and CDR2: MNHEY, SVGAGI.

V and J are TRBV5-1 and TRBJ2-5; perhaps TRBD2 as D (6 bases). CDR1 and CDR2 (germline): SGHRS, YFSETQ. V was clipped by 5 bases and J by 4 bases, with 18 bases between them. This CDR3 comprises 15 residues. CDR3 amino acids: CASRGGTGFAETQYF. The CDR3 DNA reads as TGCGCCAGCAGGGGGGGAACAGGTTTTGCAGAGACCCAGTACTTC.

CDR3 bases: TGTGCCAGCGGTAGCGGGGGCCAAGAGACCCAGTACTTC. This encodes CASGSGGQETQYF. The V and J genes are TRBV9 and TRBJ2-5; 9 nucleotides agree with TRBD2. CDR3 length: 13 amino acids. V trimming: 7 bases; J trimming: 1 base; junction bases outside the gene matches: 2. Germline V gene data show CDR1 as SGDLS and CDR2 as YYNGEE.

The J gene is TRBJ1-6, the V gene TRBV28; 7 bases line up with TRBD1. V lost 6 bases and J lost 8; bases outside the gene matches: 10. CDR3 length: 15 amino acids. Germline lookup yields CDR1 MDHEN and CDR2 SYDVKM. The CDR3 sequence is CASSHRQGRDSPLHF. The CDR3 DNA is TGTGCCAGCAGCCATAGACAGGGCCGGGATTCACCCCTCCACTTT. The variable domain in full, with the rest retrieved from reference TRBV28 and TRBJ1-6, is DVKVTQSSRYLVKRTGEKVFLECVQDMDHENMFWYRQDPGLGLRLIYFSYDVKMKEKGDIPEGYSVSREKKERFSLILESASTNQTSMYLCASSHRQGRDSPLHFGNGTRLTVT.